This T cell receptor (beta chain) was obtained from a study of control samples from healthy donors and cancer patients. Trimming took off 5 bases at V and 6 bases at J, with 23 bases between the two ends. The germline V gene has CDR1 MNHNY and CDR2 SVGAGI (reference sequence). CDR3 length: 18 amino acids. Produced via immunoSEQ multiplex PCR; TCRdb's table is partial and in-frame only. Here the sample spans around 83,000 clones, roughly 93% being singletons. This TCR was sampled from a woman in her thirties or forties with lung cancer. This rearrangement joins TRBV6-6 to TRBJ1-6; D is possibly TRBD1 (5 bases). Source material: PBMCs. The CDR3 DNA follows: TGTGCCAGCAGTCCGACGAGAGCGCAGACAGTGACTAATTCACCCCTCCACTTT. It encodes CASSPTRAQTVTNSPLHF.